The 19 T cell receptor beta chains reported below all come from one sample, sequenced in a study of T cells and Merkel cell carcinoma outcomes. Clones were read by immunoSEQ multiplex PCR, and TCRdb kept only the in-frame ones, dropping some. The data hold some 15,000 clones, with 81% observed a single time. The sample comprised tumor tissue from Merkel cell carcinoma. These receptor sequences come from a human donor with Merkel cell carcinoma.

The chain links TRBV29-1 to TRBJ1-2; TRBD1 is a possible D gene (5 bases). CDR1 and CDR2 from the germline V gene are SQVTM and ANQGSEA. V gave up 5 bases and J gave up 5 bases, with 9 bases separating them. CDR3 length equals 11 residues. Here the CDR3 reads CSVRQGYGYTF. The CDR3, as DNA: TGCAGCGTTAGGCAGGGATATGGCTACACCTTC.

CDR3 loop: CASSIVGSIGGFYSYEQYF. The CDR3 DNA reads as TGTGCCAGTAGTATAGTAGGGTCCATCGGGGGGTTCTACTCCTACGAGCAGTACTTC. The rearrangement joins TRBV19 to TRBJ2-7; the match to TRBD2 covers 7 bases. CDR1 is LNHDA and CDR2 is SQIVND in the germline V gene (reference sequence). V lost 1 base, J lost 0 bases, and 15 bases stayed unmatched. This CDR3 spans 19 amino acids.

This clone is medium-sized within its sample. The chain links TRBV20-1 to TRBJ2-1; D possibly corresponds to TRBD2 (6 bases). Per the germline V gene, CDR1 is DFQATT and CDR2 is SNEGSKA (reference sequence). This CDR3 contains 11 residues. Trimming left V 6 bases short and J 9 bases short, with 12 bases between. The CDR3 DNA follows: TGCAGTGCCCCTTCGGGGGTTGAGCAGTTCTTC. Its translation is CSAPSGVEQFF.

This clone was seen a handful of times. The CDR3 is CASSYTGGLTEAFF. The CDR3 nucleotides read TGTGCCAGCAGTTACACCGGGGGCCTCACTGAAGCTTTCTTT. This sequence joins TRBV6-5 and TRBJ1-1, with TRBD1 as a possible D gene (6 bases). V lost 2 bases and J lost 4, with 11 bases in between. The CDR3 runs 14 residues. Germline V gene data show CDR1 as MNHEY and CDR2 as SVGAGI.

The chain carries TRBV9 and TRBJ1-5; no definite D call. V was cut by 0 bases and J by 3 bases, with 10 bases left in between. Germline V lookup: CDR1 SGDLS, CDR2 YYNGEE. This CDR3 contains 15 residues. The CDR3 DNA reads TGTGCCAGCAGCGTAGGACCAAGTAACAATCAGCCCCAGCATTTT. This encodes CASSVGPSNNQPQHF.

The chain employs TRBV7-9 and TRBJ2-7; D unresolved. Germline V gives CDR1 SEHNR, CDR2 FQNEAQ (reference sequence). The CDR3 extends over 12 amino acids. The V and J ends lost 4 bases and 0 bases respectively, with 4 bases between them. CDR3 DNA sequence: TGTGCCAGCAGCTCTGTCTCCTACGAGCAGTACTTC. Its protein product is CASSSVSYEQYF.

The chain combines TRBV2 with TRBJ2-2; D is tentatively TRBD1 or TRBD2 (5 bases each). V was clipped by 6 bases and J by 6 bases, with 11 bases between them. The CDR3 has 13 amino acids. In germline, CDR1 is SNHLY, CDR2 FYNNEI. This CDR3 reads CASRRGVAGELFF. CDR3 DNA: TGTGCCAGCAGGCGAGGGGTAGCCGGGGAGCTGTTTTTT.

As regards this clone: A junction end diverges from the germline sequence, so it may reflect a read error. The gene calls are TRBV7-7 and TRBJ2-3; 7 bases are shared with TRBD1. The CDR3 totals 12 residues. Germline CDR1 and CDR2: SSHAT and FNYEAQ (reference sequence). The CDR3 protein is CASSPDREKQYF. For the CDR3, the DNA is TGTGCTAGCAGCCCAGACAGGGAAAAGCAGTATTTT.

This clone came up once. This chain links TRBV29-1 with TRBJ1-4; D perhaps matches TRBD1 (6 bases). Germline CDR1 is SQVTM and CDR2 is ANQGSEA. This CDR3 has 11 amino acids. The V end was cut by 6 bases, the J end by 8 bases, with 10 bases between. The DNA of the CDR3 is TGCAGCGTCCGGGACAACGAAAAACTGTTTTTT. Residues: CSVRDNEKLFF.

V usage is TRBV5-1 and J usage is TRBJ2-7; 7 bases are shared with TRBD2. Germline-derived CDR1 and CDR2 are SGHRS and YFSETQ. The CDR3 covers 13 residues. The ends lost 1 base at V and 3 bases at J; junction bases unmatched: 1. CDR3 sequence (DNA): TGCGCCAGCAGCTTGTCTAGCGGCTACGAGCAGTACTTC. Translated: CASSLSSGYEQYF. Filled out from reference TRBV5-1 and TRBJ2-7, the complete variable domain reads KAGVTQTPRYLIKTRGQQVTLSCSPISGHRSVSWYQQTPGQGLQFLFEYFSETQRNKGNFPGRFSGRQFSNSRSEMNVSTLELGDSALYLCASSLSSGYEQYFGPGTRLTVT.

The J gene is TRBJ1-1, the V gene TRBV5-1; 9 bases line up with TRBD1. This CDR3 is 14 amino acids long. V trimming: 4 bases; J trimming: 4 bases; junction bases outside the gene matches: 5. Per the germline V gene, CDR1 is SGHRS and CDR2 is YFSETQ. The DNA of the CDR3 is TGCGCCAGCAGCGGACAGGGGAAGAGCACTGAAGCTTTCTTT. Translation gives CASSGQGKSTEAFF.

The chain has TRBV19 and TRBJ1-5, with D possibly TRBD1 on 6 matching bases. V gave up 5 bases and J gave up 7 bases, with 12 bases separating them. The CDR3 covers 13 residues. Germline loops: CDR1 LNHDA, CDR2 SQIVND (reference sequence). The chain's CDR3 is CASSEGGGQPQHF. The CDR3 DNA reads TGTGCCAGTAGTGAAGGGGGGGGACAGCCCCAGCATTTT.

In its sample, this clone is large (0.1 to 1%). This chain connects TRBV28 to TRBJ1-3, with a tentative D call TRBD1 (5 bases). The CDR3 loop spans 14 amino acids. The germline V and J ends were trimmed by 10 bases and 0 bases, with 13 bases remaining between them. In germline, CDR1 is MDHEN, CDR2 SYDVKM. The DNA for the CDR3 is TGTGCCACCCTTGGACATAACTCTGGAAACACCATATATTTT. Protein: CATLGHNSGNTIYF.

This rearrangement joins TRBV30 to TRBJ1-6; D might be TRBD1 (6 bases). Trimming stripped 0 bases from V and 7 bases from J, with 7 bases between. The CDR3 sequence is 13 residues long. The germline V gene encodes CDR1 GTSNPN and CDR2 SVGIG (reference sequence). The CDR3 here is CAWSVQGNSPLHF. The CDR3 region has the DNA TGTGCCTGGAGTGTACAGGGCAATTCACCCCTCCACTTT.

This chain connects TRBV5-1 to TRBJ2-7, with 10 bases fitting TRBD2. The CDR3 runs 13 residues. Looked up from germline, CDR1 is SGHRS and CDR2 is YFSETQ. V dropped 6 bases and J dropped 5; count of bases not matched to a gene: 5. CDR3 in DNA: TGCGCCAGCACCGCCCTAGCGGGAGACGAGCAGTACTTC. This codes for CASTALAGDEQYF.

The rearrangement links TRBV27 to TRBJ2-5; D is unclear. This CDR3 has 13 residues. V was clipped by 2 bases and J by 0 bases, with 4 bases between them. Germline loops: CDR1 MNHEY, CDR2 SMNVEV (reference sequence). The CDR3 DNA follows: TGTGCCAGCAGTTTAGTCTACCAAGAGACCCAGTACTTC. Encoded protein: CASSLVYQETQYF.

The rearrangement uses TRBV27 and TRBJ1-1; perhaps TRBD1 as D (6 bases). This CDR3 region has 13 residues. CDR1 and CDR2 from the germline V gene are MNHEY and SMNVEV (reference sequence). V was clipped by 8 bases and J by 0 bases, with 10 bases between them. CDR3 nucleotide sequence: TGTGCCAGCGCGGGGGCGGTGAACACTGAAGCTTTCTTT. Translation gives CASAGAVNTEAFF.

The V gene is TRBV5-6, the J gene TRBJ2-7, with a tentative D call TRBD2 (6 bases). Trimming removed 0 bases at V and 2 bases at J, with 12 bases between. The germline V gene encodes CDR1 SGHDT and CDR2 YYEEEE. The CDR3 length is 15 residues. DNA of the CDR3: TGTGCCAGCAGCTTGGTGAGCGGGCGGGCCTACGAGCAGTACTTC. Amino acids: CASSLVSGRAYEQYF.

The chain links TRBV4-2 to TRBJ2-5; no clear D gene. This CDR3 has 15 amino acids. The V gene's germline CDR1 is LGHNA and CDR2 YNFKEQ. Trimming removed 0 bases from V and 2 bases from J, with 10 bases in between. The CDR3 sequence is CASSQDVTRQETQYF. CDR3 in DNA: TGTGCCAGCAGCCAAGACGTGACTCGACAAGAGACCCAGTACTTC.